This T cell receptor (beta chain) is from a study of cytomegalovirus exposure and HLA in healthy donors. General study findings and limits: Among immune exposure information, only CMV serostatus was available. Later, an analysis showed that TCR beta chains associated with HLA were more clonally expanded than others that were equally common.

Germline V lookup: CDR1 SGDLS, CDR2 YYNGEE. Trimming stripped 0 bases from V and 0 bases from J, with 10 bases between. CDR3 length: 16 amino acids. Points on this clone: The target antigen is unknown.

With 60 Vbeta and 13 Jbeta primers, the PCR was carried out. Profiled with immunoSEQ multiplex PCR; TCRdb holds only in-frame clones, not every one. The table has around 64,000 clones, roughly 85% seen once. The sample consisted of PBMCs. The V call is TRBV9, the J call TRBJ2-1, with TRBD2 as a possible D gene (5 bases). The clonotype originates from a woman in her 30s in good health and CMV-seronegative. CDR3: CASSVVERSSYNEQFF. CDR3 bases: TGTGCCAGCAGCGTAGTGGAGCGGAGCTCCTACAATGAGCAGTTCTTC.